The sequence of this T cell receptor (beta chain) was determined in a study of T cell changes during pregnancy in multiple sclerosis. Here immunoSEQ multiplex PCR was the method, and the copy in TCRdb shows in-frame clones only, minus some. The sample gives around 100,000 clones, about 94% of which show up once; 0.7% to 0.9% is in the top ten. The sequencing here drew on peripheral blood, taken before pregnancy. This clonotype was obtained from a female donor with multiple sclerosis, enrolled in a pregnancy study.

Written as DNA, the CDR3 is TGTGCCTGGAGTGTCGGAGGGCTCGGCTACACCTTC. As protein: CAWSVGGLGYTF. The chain combines TRBV30 with TRBJ1-2; unclear D gene. V lost 0 bases to trimming and J lost 8 bases, with 10 bases between them. This CDR3 is 12 amino acids long. Germline loops: CDR1 GTSNPN, CDR2 SVGIG (reference sequence).